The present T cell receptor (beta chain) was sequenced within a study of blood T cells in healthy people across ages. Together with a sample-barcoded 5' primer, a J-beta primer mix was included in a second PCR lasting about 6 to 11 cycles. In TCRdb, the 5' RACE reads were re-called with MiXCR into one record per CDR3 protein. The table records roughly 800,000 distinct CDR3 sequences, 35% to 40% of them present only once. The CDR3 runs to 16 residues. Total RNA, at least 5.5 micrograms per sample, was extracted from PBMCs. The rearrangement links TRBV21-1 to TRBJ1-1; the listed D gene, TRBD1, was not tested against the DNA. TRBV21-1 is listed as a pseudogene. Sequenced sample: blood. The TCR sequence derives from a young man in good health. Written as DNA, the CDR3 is TGTGCCAGCAGCGGGCGGTGGTACAGGGTTAACACTGAAGCTTTCTTT. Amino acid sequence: CASSGRWYRVNTEAFF.